Below, 15 T cell receptor beta chains from the same sample are listed, as sequenced in a study of blood T cell repertoires in COVID-19. Using immunoSEQ multiplex PCR, the repertoire was profiled, and TCRdb retains in-frame clones only, with some absent. The profile shows 65,000 to 90,000 clones, 80% to 90% of them singletons. The sequenced sample was peripheral blood. These receptors originate from a human donor in a cohort sampled during active COVID-19.

This chain uses TRBV4-1 with TRBJ2-5, with a tentative D call TRBD2 (5 bases). V lost 4 bases to trimming and J lost 4 bases, with 19 bases between them. Germline V gene data show CDR1 as MGHRA and CDR2 as YSYEKL. This CDR3 contains 16 residues. In DNA, the CDR3 is TGCGCCAGCAGCCGAGAGCTCGGGGAACGTTTAGAGACCCAGTACTTC. This translates into CASSRELGERLETQYF.

The chain uses TRBV7-2 and TRBJ2-4, with 8 bases that match TRBD2. Unmatched junction bases numbered 5, after V lost 2 bases and J lost 5 bases. Germline loops: CDR1 SGHTA, CDR2 FQGNSA. The CDR3 consists of 15 residues. The CDR3 DNA reads TGTGCCAGCAGCTTACACCGGGGGGGTGAAAACATTCAGTACTTC. It codes for CASSLHRGGENIQYF.

The chain employs TRBV6-6 and TRBJ2-7; D is possibly TRBD2 (5 bases). This CDR3 has 12 residues. V lost 5 bases and J 6 bases, leaving 11 bases between the germline ends. CDR1 and CDR2 (germline): MNHNY, SVGAGI (reference sequence). In DNA, the CDR3 is TGTGCCAGCAGTACCCCTGCGGGCGAGCAGTACTTC. It is translated as CASSTPAGEQYF.

The chain combines TRBV11-3 with TRBJ2-5; 9 bases align to TRBD1. Germline V gene data show CDR1 as SGHNT and CDR2 as YENEEA. Trimming took 2 bases from V and 4 from J; bases not matched to a gene: 8. The CDR3 spans 16 residues. CDR3 nucleotide sequence: TGTGCCAGCAGCTTAAGCTTGGGACAGGGTGGAGAGACCCAGTACTTC. Encoded protein: CASSLSLGQGGETQYF.

The V call is TRBV18, the J call TRBJ2-3; 9 positions agree with TRBD2. V shed 1 base, J shed 6 bases, and the junction held 5 bases outside the gene matches. From germline, CDR1 is KGHSH and CDR2 LQKENI. The CDR3 runs 15 residues. CDR3 nucleotide sequence: TGTGCCAGCTCACCACGGGCTAGCGGGGCCGATACGCAGTATTTT. Its translation: CASSPRASGADTQYF.

The V call is TRBV5-4, the J call TRBJ2-2; weak D call: TRBD2 (5 bases). The ends were cut back, 4 bases at V and 0 bases at J, with 13 bases in the middle. This CDR3 region has 16 residues. Germline V lookup: CDR1 SGHNT, CDR2 YYREEE (reference sequence). The CDR3 spells CASSRASRANTGELFF. For the CDR3, the DNA is TGTGCCAGCAGCAGGGCTAGCAGAGCGAACACCGGGGAGCTGTTTTTT.

The chain has TRBV28 and TRBJ1-1; no firm D call. The CDR3 sequence is 15 residues long. CDR1 is MDHEN, CDR2 SYDVKM, per germline. V lost 6 bases and J lost 4, with 18 bases in between. The CDR3 nucleotides are TGTGCCAGCAGCCCGGAGGTGCGAGGCATCACTGAAGCTTTCTTT. Translated, it gives CASSPEVRGITEAFF.

V usage is TRBV6-2 or TRBV6-3 and J usage is TRBJ2-5; unclear D gene. The CDR3 runs to 13 residues. Germline-derived CDR1 and CDR2 are MNHEY and SVGEGT. V was shortened by 6 bases and J by 1 base, with 9 bases between the two germline ends. The CDR3 bases are TGTGCCAGCAGCGTGAACTTCCAAGAGACCCAGTACTTC. This translates into CASSVNFQETQYF.

The chain carries TRBV9 and TRBJ2-3, with 7 nucleotides matching TRBD1. This CDR3 contains 13 residues. The trim removed 6 bases at V and 2 bases at J, leaving 3 bases unmatched. In germline, CDR1 is SGDLS, CDR2 YYNGEE. The CDR3 DNA sequence: TGTGCCAGCAAACAGGGGACCACAGATACGCAGTATTTT. Amino acid sequence: CASKQGTTDTQYF.

The chain couples TRBV9 to TRBJ2-1; no firm D call. The CDR3 covers 15 residues. Trimming removed 1 base at V and 3 bases at J, with 11 bases between. CDR1 and CDR2 (germline): SGDLS, YYNGEE. CDR3 nucleotides: TGTGCCAGCAGCGTAAGTTCCGACAACTACAATGAGCAGTTCTTC. It is translated as CASSVSSDNYNEQFF.

This chain connects TRBV5-1 to TRBJ2-3, with D perhaps TRBD2 (6 bases). V was shortened by 6 bases and J by 7 bases, with 18 bases between the two germline ends. Germline assignment: CDR1 SGHRS and CDR2 YFSETQ. The CDR3 length is 14 residues. CDR3 protein: CASTSRGLGYTQYF. CDR3 nucleotides: TGCGCCAGCACCTCGCGGGGCCTGGGATATACGCAGTATTTT. Together with reference TRBV5-1 and TRBJ2-3, the CDR3 gives the full variable domain: KAGVTQTPRYLIKTRGQQVTLSCSPISGHRSVSWYQQTPGQGLQFLFEYFSETQRNKGNFPGRFSGRQFSNSRSEMNVSTLELGDSALYLCASTSRGLGYTQYFGPGTRLTVL.

The genes are TRBV5-1 and TRBJ1-1, with D possibly TRBD1 on 5 matching bases. From germline, CDR1 is SGHRS and CDR2 YFSETQ. The CDR3 consists of 16 residues. V lost 3 bases to trimming and J lost 3 bases, with 18 bases between them. The CDR3 bases are TGCGCCAGCAGCTACCCGGCGGGGCAGGAGGACACTGAAGCTTTCTTT. Translation gives CASSYPAGQEDTEAFF.

This clone was seen a single time. The chain is built from TRBV11-3 and TRBJ2-1, with a tentative D call TRBD1 (5 bases). The CDR3 runs to 15 residues. From germline, CDR1 is SGHNT and CDR2 YENEEA. Trimming removed 6 bases at V and 8 bases at J, with 20 bases between. The CDR3 DNA follows: TGTGCCAGCAGTTTTAGGCCGGCAGGGTACGATGAGCAGTTCTTC. Its protein product is CASSFRPAGYDEQFF. The full variable domain, completed using reference TRBV11-3 and TRBJ2-1, is EAGVVQSPRYKIIEKKQPVAFWCNPISGHNTLYWYLQNLGQGPELLIRYENEEAVDDSQLPKDRFSAERLKGVDSTLKIQPAELGDSAVYLCASSFRPAGYDEQFFGPGTRLTVL.

The chain recombines TRBV29-1 with TRBJ1-2; D is possibly TRBD1 (6 bases). The CDR3 length is 13 residues. V shed 5 bases and J shed 7 bases, with 17 bases lying between them. Germline CDR1 is SQVTM and CDR2 is ANQGSEA. The DNA for the CDR3 is TGCAGCGTTCTCGTTCTCTTAGGGGGTGGCTACACCTTC. Translating gives CSVLVLLGGGYTF.

This clone appeared once. The rearrangement links TRBV18 to TRBJ2-1; unclear D gene. Per germline, CDR1 KGHSH and CDR2 LQKENI. V dropped 3 bases and J dropped 3 bases, with 6 bases sitting between them. The CDR3 runs 13 residues. CDR3 nucleotide sequence: TGTGCCAGCTCACCGGCGGACTACAATGAGCAGTTCTTC. This encodes CASSPADYNEQFF.